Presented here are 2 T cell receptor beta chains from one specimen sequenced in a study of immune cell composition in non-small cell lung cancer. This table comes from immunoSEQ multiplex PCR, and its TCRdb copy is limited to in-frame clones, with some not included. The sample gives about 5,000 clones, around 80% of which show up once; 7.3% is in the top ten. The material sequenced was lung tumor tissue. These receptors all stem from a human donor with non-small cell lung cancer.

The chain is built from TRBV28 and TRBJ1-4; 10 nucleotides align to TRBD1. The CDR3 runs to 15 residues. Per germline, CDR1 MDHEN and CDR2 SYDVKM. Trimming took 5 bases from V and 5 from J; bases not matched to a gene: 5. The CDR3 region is CASSPTGGVNEKLFF. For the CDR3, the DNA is TGTGCCAGCAGTCCGACAGGGGGCGTCAATGAAAAACTGTTTTTT.

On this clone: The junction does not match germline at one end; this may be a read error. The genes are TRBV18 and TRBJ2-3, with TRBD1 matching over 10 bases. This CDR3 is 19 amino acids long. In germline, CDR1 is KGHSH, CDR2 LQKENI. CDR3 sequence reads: CAGSRSGTGAQFSTDTQYF. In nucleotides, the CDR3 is TGTGCCGGCTCAAGATCCGGGACAGGGGCGCAGTTTAGCACAGATACGCAGTATTTT. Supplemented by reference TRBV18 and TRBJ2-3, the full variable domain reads NAGVMQNPRHLVRRRGQEARLRCSPMKGHSHVYWYRQLPEEGLKFMVYLQKENIIDESGMPKERFSAEFPKEGPSILRIQQVVRGDSAAYFCAGSRSGTGAQFSTDTQYFGPGTRLTVL.